The 20 T cell receptor beta chains below were found in one sample sequenced in a study of T cells in Graves' hyperthyroidism and ophthalmopathy. From RNA transcripts, TCR beta CDR3 regions were amplified. The TCR CDR3 first-round RT-PCR relied on the HTBI primer set. Using its own MiXCR run on the multiplex PCR reads, TCRdb lists one record per CDR3 protein. The data contain over 700,000 distinct CDR3 sequences, just over 35% of them singletons. Sequencing used blood. The receptors originated from a woman in her thirties or forties with Graves' hyperthyroidism.

This clonotype was seen a handful of times. The V gene is TRBV6-5, the J gene TRBJ2-7, with D unresolved. Germline V gene lookup returns CDR1 MNHEY and CDR2 SVGAGI. This CDR3 spans 15 amino acids. The V end was cut by 4 bases, the J end by 2 bases, with 15 bases between. The DNA of the CDR3 is TGTGCCAGCAGTTCCCCGCCTCCTCTTACCTACGAGCAGTACTTC. This encodes CASSSPPPLTYEQYF.

This clonotype was detected a few times. The gene calls are TRBV7-9 and TRBJ2-5, with 11 bases fitting TRBD2. With 6 bases clipped from V and 1 base from J, the junction kept 7 bases outside the gene matches. CDR3 length: 16 residues. Germline assignment: CDR1 SEHNR and CDR2 FQNEAQ (reference sequence). CDR3 sequence reads: CASSFLAGGTQETQYF. The CDR3 DNA follows: TGTGCCAGCAGTTTCCTAGCGGGGGGTACCCAAGAGACCCAGTACTTC.

This clonotype was seen a single time. For the CDR3, the DNA is TGTGCCACAAAAGGAGGGACAACTCCACAGCCCCAGCATTTT. It specifies CATKGGTTPQPQHF. V is TRBV10-3 and J is TRBJ1-5; TRBD1 might be the D (6 bases). CDR3 size: 14 residues. Germline values: CDR1 ENHRY, CDR2 SYGVKD. Trimming removed 10 bases at V and 7 bases at J, with 20 bases between.

This clonotype was recorded at least ten times. The chain uses TRBV19 and TRBJ2-7; D unresolved. CDR1 is LNHDA, CDR2 SQIVND, per germline (reference sequence). Trimming took off 9 bases at V and 3 bases at J, with 9 bases between the two ends. This CDR3 is built from 11 residues. CDR3: CASSYRYEQYF. DNA for the CDR3: TGTGCCAGCAGCTACCGCTACGAGCAGTACTTC.

This chain links TRBV20-1 with TRBJ2-5, with 8 bases that match TRBD1. The J call could be wrong; TRBJ2-7 is a better fit for the DNA end. CDR1 and CDR2 (germline): DFQATT, SNEGSKA (reference sequence). CDR3 length equals 15 residues. In nucleotides, the CDR3 is TGCAGTGCTAGAGCCCCGGGACAGGTCTTCTACGAGCAGTACTTC. This gives the protein CSARAPGQVFYEQYF.

The sample holds many counts of this clonotype. The chain combines TRBV7-9 with TRBJ2-5; a possible D gene is TRBD1 (6 bases). Germline V lookup: CDR1 SEHNR, CDR2 FQNEAQ (reference sequence). This CDR3 is 12 amino acids long. V was shortened by 10 bases and J by 4 bases, with 13 bases between the two germline ends. In DNA form, the CDR3 reads TGTGCCACAGGGGCGCACGGAGAGACCCAGTACTTC. It yields the protein CATGAHGETQYF.

This clonotype was observed at least ten times. The chain couples TRBV15 to TRBJ1-2; 7 nucleotides match TRBD1. This CDR3 region has 15 residues. V lost 0 bases to trimming and J lost 3 bases; unmatched junction nucleotides: 4. The V gene's germline CDR1 is LNHNV and CDR2 YYDKDF (reference sequence). The CDR3 DNA sequence: TGTGCCACCAGCAGAGATTTGGGGACAGACTATGGCTACACCTTC. Encoded protein: CATSRDLGTDYGYTF.

This clonotype was counted many times. The J gene is TRBJ1-6, the V gene TRBV5-1; TRBD1 aligns across 7 bases. CDR3 size: 15 residues. Trimming at V came to 3 bases and at J to 10 bases, leaving 10 bases not matched to a gene. CDR1 is SGHRS and CDR2 is YFSETQ in the germline V gene. CDR3 nucleotides: TGCGCCAGCAGCTCTGTACAGGGGCAGCGGTCACCCCTCCACTTT. Translated: CASSSVQGQRSPLHF.

This clonotype was recorded at least ten times. The gene calls are TRBV10-3 and TRBJ1-5; D may be TRBD1 (5 bases). This CDR3 has 13 amino acids. Per germline, CDR1 ENHRY and CDR2 SYGVKD. V dropped 7 bases and J dropped 5 bases, with 12 bases sitting between them. CDR3 DNA: TGTGCCATCACTCCAGGGAATGATCAGCCCCAGCATTTT. This sequence encodes CAITPGNDQPQHF.

This clonotype was seen ten or more times. V is TRBV6-5 and J is TRBJ1-5, with D tentatively TRBD1 (5 bases). Germline V gene sequence: CDR1 MNHEY, CDR2 SVGAGI. The CDR3 length is 15 residues. Trimming took 4 bases from V and 2 from J, leaving 12 bases between them. The CDR3 spells CASSSLGGGNQPQHF. The CDR3 DNA follows: TGTGCCAGCAGTTCGCTTGGGGGAGGCAATCAGCCCCAGCATTTT.

This sequence joins TRBV7-2 and TRBJ2-6; TRBD1 agrees at 7 bases. Germline values: CDR1 SGHTA, CDR2 FQGNSA. This CDR3 region has 19 residues. V lost 2 bases and J lost 0; bases outside the gene matches: 10. CDR3 nucleotide sequence: TGTGCCAGCAGCTTACCTCTTGGGGACAGTATCTCTGGGGCCAACGTCCTGACTTTC. This encodes CASSLPLGDSISGANVLTF.

The chain recombines TRBV6-1 with TRBJ2-2; no firm D call. The CDR3 spans 14 residues. Germline-derived CDR1 and CDR2 are MNHNS and SASEGT. The V and J ends lost 8 bases and 3 bases respectively, with 13 bases between them. Written as DNA, the CDR3 is TGTGCCAGCGGGTTAGACTCGTACACCGGGGAGCTGTTTTTT. This gives the protein CASGLDSYTGELFF.

There are many counts of this clonotype. The V call is TRBV19, the J call TRBJ1-5, with TRBD1 matching 8 bases. The CDR3 is made up of 13 amino acids. Per germline, CDR1 LNHDA and CDR2 SQIVND (reference sequence). J was trimmed by 3 bases and V by 8 bases; bases with no gene match: 3. CDR3 nucleotides: TGTGCCAGTCGGACAGGGTACAATCAGCCCCAGCATTTT. It specifies CASRTGYNQPQHF.

This clonotype was picked up one time. Germline is not matched at one junction end, which may reflect a read error. The chain combines TRBV7-9 with TRBJ2-7, with D perhaps matching TRBD2 (6 bases). Germline CDR1 is SEHNR and CDR2 is FQNEAQ (reference sequence). This CDR3 is built from 13 residues. CDR3 bases: TGTGCCAGCAGCTTACCCGCGGGCGGGGAGCTGTACTTC. Its translation: CASSLPAGGELYF.

This clonotype appeared a few times. The V gene is TRBV7-2, the J gene TRBJ2-7; no reliable D call. Looked up from germline, CDR1 is SGHTA and CDR2 is FQGNSA. The CDR3 sequence is 15 residues long. Trimming took 3 bases from V and 0 from J, leaving 12 bases between them. The CDR3 loop reads CASSFLGNPSYEQYF. The CDR3 DNA sequence: TGTGCCAGCAGCTTCTTGGGGAATCCCTCCTACGAGCAGTACTTC.

To note about this clonotype: A read error may be the cause here, since a much bigger clone is one base away. V and J are TRBV19 and TRBJ2-5, with D unresolved. Trimming took 5 bases from V and 5 from J, leaving 15 bases between them. The CDR3 totals 14 residues. The germline gives CDR1 LNHDA, CDR2 SQIVND (reference sequence). The chain's CDR3 is CASSVTRDWETQYF. As DNA, the CDR3 is TGTGCCAGTAGTGTGACGAGAGATTGGGAGACCCAGTACTTC.

In this sample, this clonotype turned up many times. The V gene is TRBV20-1, the J gene TRBJ1-2; D is unclear. The V end lost 0 bases, the J end lost 3 bases, and 5 bases lay between the germline ends. Germline V gene data show CDR1 as DFQATT and CDR2 as SNEGSKA (reference sequence). The CDR3 covers 12 residues. CDR3 residues: CSARESDYGYTF. The DNA of the CDR3 is TGCAGTGCTAGAGAGAGTGACTATGGCTACACCTTC.

V is TRBV2 and J is TRBJ1-6, with 9 positions matching TRBD1. Germline lookup yields CDR1 SNHLY and CDR2 FYNNEI. This CDR3 is 18 amino acids long. V shed 4 bases, J shed 10 bases, and the junction held 17 bases outside the gene matches. The CDR3 DNA reads TGTGCCAGCAGTGCCGAACCGGGACAGGGAGGTTTGTGGTCACCCCTCCACTTT. Translation gives CASSAEPGQGGLWSPLHF. Full variable domain (rest looked up from reference TRBV2 and TRBJ1-6): EPEVTQTPSHQVTQMGQEVILRCVPISNHLYFYWYRQILGQKVEFLVSFYNNEISEKSEIFDDQFSVERPDGSNFTLKIRSTKLEDSAMYFCASSAEPGQGGLWSPLHFGNGTRLTVT.

This chain joins TRBV25-1 and TRBJ1-6; D unresolved. This CDR3 contains 14 residues. CDR1 is MGHDK, CDR2 SYGVNS, per germline. The V end was cut by 10 bases, the J end by 1 base, with 11 bases between. CDR3 protein: CATTPGSYNSPLHF. The CDR3 bases are TGTGCCACTACCCCCGGGTCCTATAATTCACCCCTCCACTTT.

The gene calls are TRBV7-9 and TRBJ2-7, with 12 bases fitting TRBD2. J gave up 3 bases and V 5 bases, and 5 bases lay outside the gene matches. CDR3 length: 15 residues. Germline V gene data show CDR1 as SEHNR and CDR2 as FQNEAQ (reference sequence). The CDR3 DNA reads TGTGCCAGCAGCGCAGGACTAGCGGGAAGCTACGAGCAGTACTTC. Translated: CASSAGLAGSYEQYF.